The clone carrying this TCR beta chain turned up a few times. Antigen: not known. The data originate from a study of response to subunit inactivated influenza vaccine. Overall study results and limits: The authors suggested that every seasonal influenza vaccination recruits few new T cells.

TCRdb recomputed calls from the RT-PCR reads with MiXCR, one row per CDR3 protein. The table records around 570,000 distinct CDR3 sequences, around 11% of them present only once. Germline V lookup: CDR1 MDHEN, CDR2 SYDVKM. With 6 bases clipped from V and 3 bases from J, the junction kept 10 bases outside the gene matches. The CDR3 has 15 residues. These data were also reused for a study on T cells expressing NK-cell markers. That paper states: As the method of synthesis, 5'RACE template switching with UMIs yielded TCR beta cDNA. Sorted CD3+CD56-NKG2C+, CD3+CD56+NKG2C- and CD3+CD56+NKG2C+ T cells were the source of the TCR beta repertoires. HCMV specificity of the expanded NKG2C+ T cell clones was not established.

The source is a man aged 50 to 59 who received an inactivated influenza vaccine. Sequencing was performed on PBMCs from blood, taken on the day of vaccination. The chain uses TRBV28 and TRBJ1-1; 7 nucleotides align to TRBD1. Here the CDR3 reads CASSSLDRVDTEAFF. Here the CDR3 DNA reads TGTGCCAGCAGCTCCCTCGACAGGGTAGACACTGAAGCTTTCTTT.